Presented here are 30 T cell receptor beta chains from one specimen sequenced in a study of molecular identifiers for immune sequencing clone quantification. TCRdb analysed the PCR reads with MiXCR anew, one entry per CDR3 protein. Of about half a million distinct CDR3 sequences in the sample, roughly 24% were seen once. The source material was naive CD8+ T cells from blood, with Jurkat cell RNA spiked in. Described subset: FACS-sorted CD8+CD4-CCR7+CD45RA+ naive T cells. These receptors originate from a human donor in good health. Some libraries in this study had Jurkat cell RNA spiked in.

The sample holds many counts of this clonotype. V is TRBV7-9 and J is TRBJ1-4; D gene ambiguous. The V gene lost 3 bases and the J gene lost 7 bases, with 6 bases spanning the gap. CDR1 is SEHNR and CDR2 is FQNEAQ in the germline V gene (reference sequence). This CDR3 contains 12 residues. For the CDR3, the DNA is TGTGCCAGCAGCTTGTTTACTGAAAAACTGTTTTTT. It translates to CASSLFTEKLFF.

This chain uses TRBV28 with TRBJ1-1; D gene uncertain. The CDR3 length is 15 residues. V lost 1 base and J 4 bases, leaving 13 bases between the germline ends. Germline loops: CDR1 MDHEN, CDR2 SYDVKM. The CDR3 here is CASSLSYSRSTEAFF. The CDR3 nucleotides are TGTGCCAGCAGTTTATCCTATTCTAGGAGCACTGAAGCTTTCTTT.

This clonotype turned up a few times. The J gene is TRBJ2-2, the V gene TRBV2; D is unclear. Germline V lookup: CDR1 SNHLY, CDR2 FYNNEI. The CDR3 has 15 residues. V lost 4 bases and J 0 bases, leaving 9 bases between the germline ends. This chain's CDR3 is CASSGDAPNTGELFF. The CDR3 DNA follows: TGTGCCAGCAGTGGGGATGCCCCGAACACCGGGGAGCTGTTTTTT.

The chain has TRBV5-4 and TRBJ2-7; 7 bases map to TRBD1. V shed 0 bases, J shed 4 bases, and the junction held 16 bases outside the gene matches. This CDR3 is built from 18 residues. Per the germline V gene, CDR1 is SGHNT and CDR2 is YYREEE (reference sequence). CDR3 loop: CASSLALEGGAVGYEQYF. The CDR3 bases are TGTGCCAGCAGCTTGGCTCTCGAAGGGGGCGCCGTTGGGTACGAGCAGTACTTC.

Concerning this clonotype: This may be a read error: a much more frequent sequence differs by one nucleotide. The chain joins TRBV10-3 to TRBJ2-7, with a tentative D call TRBD2 (6 bases). The length of the CDR3 is 15 residues. Germline loops: CDR1 ENHRY, CDR2 SYGVKD. The CDR3 DNA reads as TGTGCCATCGGTGAGTCTGCGGGATTGCCCTACGAGCAGTACTTC. The encoded protein is CAIGESAGLPYEQYF.

The chain employs TRBV7-9 and TRBJ2-5, with TRBD2 identical over 7 bases. The CDR3 loop spans 14 amino acids. Germline loops: CDR1 SEHNR, CDR2 FQNEAQ (reference sequence). The trim removed 4 bases at V and 5 bases at J, leaving 7 bases unmatched. CDR3 nucleotide sequence: TGTGCCAGCAGCTCGGAACTAGCGATTGAGACCCAGTACTTC. Encoded protein: CASSSELAIETQYF.

This clonotype has more than one count but fewer than ten. The J gene is TRBJ2-1, the V gene TRBV28; possible D gene TRBD1, 5 bases. V shed 4 bases and J shed 8 bases, with 21 bases lying between them. The V gene's germline CDR1 is MDHEN and CDR2 SYDVKM. This CDR3 has 16 amino acids. CDR3 bases: TGTGCCAGCAGTTCCCTCGGAGCAGGGTGGGTTGATGAGCAGTTCTTC. Protein: CASSSLGAGWVDEQFF.

In the case of this clonotype: Because the CDR3 is missing its conserved closing phenylalanine or tryptophan, this is likely a read error. This chain connects TRBV6-6 to TRBJ2-2; TRBD1 aligns across 10 bases. Germline V gives CDR1 MNHNY, CDR2 SVGAGI (reference sequence). The CDR3 runs 15 residues. The ends lost 6 bases at V and 7 bases at J; junction bases unmatched: 8. The CDR3 bases are TGTGCCAGCAGCACGGGACAGGGGAGGGACGGGGAGCTGTTTTCT. Amino acid sequence: CASSTGQGRDGELFS.

This clonotype has ten or more counts. The rearrangement uses TRBV11-2 and TRBJ2-1, with 7 bases that match TRBD2. This CDR3 contains 18 residues. The germline V gene encodes CDR1 SGHAT and CDR2 FQNNGV. Trimming at V came to 1 base and at J to 0 bases, leaving 9 bases not matched to a gene. The CDR3 is CASSLGVSGRNSYNEQFF. In DNA, the CDR3 is TGTGCCAGCAGCTTAGGAGTTAGCGGGCGCAACTCCTACAATGAGCAGTTCTTC. Combining the CDR3 with reference TRBV11-2 and TRBJ2-1 gives the whole variable domain EAGVAQSPRYKIIEKRQSVAFWCNPISGHATLYWYQQILGQGPKLLIQFQNNGVVDDSQLPKDRFSAERLKGVDSTLKIQPAKLEDSAVYLCASSLGVSGRNSYNEQFFGPGTRLTVL.

This clonotype was seen only a few times. V usage is TRBV7-3 and J usage is TRBJ2-1, with TRBD2 matching over 8 bases. The CDR3 is 15 residues long. Germline values: CDR1 SGHTA, CDR2 FQGTGA. V was pared by 1 base and J by 8 bases, with 7 bases of the junction left unmatched. This CDR3 reads CASSLSSGSLYEQFF. The CDR3 DNA reads TGTGCCAGCAGCTTAAGCAGCGGGAGTTTGTATGAGCAGTTCTTC.

On this clonotype itself: One end of the junction varies from germline; a read error may be responsible. The rearrangement links TRBV7-2 to TRBJ2-6, with D possibly TRBD2 on 7 matching bases. Germline CDR1 reads SGHTA; CDR2 reads FQGNSA. This CDR3 comprises 21 residues. The DNA of the CDR3 is TGTGCCGGCAGCTTAGTGGGGGGGGCCGGGCCCCTTCCCGCTGGGGCCAACGTCCTGACTTTC. Encoded protein: CAGSLVGGAGPLPAGANVLTF.

Only a few counts were recorded for this clonotype. The genes are TRBV30 and TRBJ2-1; either TRBD1 or TRBD2 may fit D (5 bases each). Germline V gene sequence: CDR1 GTSNPN, CDR2 SVGIG (reference sequence). The CDR3 consists of 11 residues. V lost 3 bases, J lost 12 bases, and 12 bases lay in between. CDR3 amino acids: CAWRLGRGQFF. Written as DNA, the CDR3 is TGTGCCTGGAGACTGGGACGGGGGCAGTTCTTC.

This clonotype occurred many times. V usage is TRBV28 and J usage is TRBJ2-7, with TRBD2 matching over 8 bases. V lost 3 bases and J lost 5; bases outside the gene matches: 12. This CDR3 comprises 16 residues. Germline CDR1 MDHEN, CDR2 SYDVKM. In DNA form, the CDR3 reads TGTGCCAGCAGTTTCCCGCTCCGGGGGGGGCCCCACGAGCAGTACTTC. It codes for CASSFPLRGGPHEQYF.

This clonotype was found a few times. The chain couples TRBV3-1 to TRBJ2-7, with 9 bases aligning to TRBD1. The germline V gene encodes CDR1 LGHDT and CDR2 YNNKEL (reference sequence). V lost 0 bases to trimming and J lost 6 bases; unmatched junction nucleotides: 9. The CDR3 is made up of 16 amino acids. CDR3 sequence reads: CASSQDLQGARGEQYF. The CDR3 DNA follows: TGTGCCAGCAGCCAAGATCTACAGGGGGCGCGAGGCGAGCAGTACTTC.

This clonotype occurred once. A single base separates this from a much larger clone, so it may be a read error. This chain links TRBV29-1 with TRBJ1-2; D not resolved. Germline V gene data show CDR1 as SQVTM and CDR2 as ANQGSEA. The length of the CDR3 is 15 residues. V was trimmed by 0 bases and J by 6 bases, leaving 17 bases between them. CDR3 sequence reads: CSVEESRSTSNGYTF. DNA for the CDR3: TGCAGCGTTGAAGAGTCCAGGTCGACGTCTAATGGCTACACCTTC.

This clonotype appeared many times. This chain connects TRBV13 to TRBJ2-3; no clear D. This CDR3 spans 13 amino acids. Germline lookup yields CDR1 PRHDT and CDR2 FYEKMQ (reference sequence). V dropped 4 bases and J dropped 6 bases, with 11 bases sitting between them. The CDR3 nucleotides read TGTGCCAGCAGCTATGGCCCCTCGGATACGCAGTATTTT. Translation: CASSYGPSDTQYF. The full variable domain, rest sourced from reference TRBV13 and TRBJ2-3, is AAGVIQSPRHLIKEKRETATLKCYPIPRHDTVYWYQQGPGQDPQFLISFYEKMQSDKGSIPDRFSAQQFSDYHSELNMSSLELGDSALYFCASSYGPSDTQYFGPGTRLTVL.

The chain joins TRBV5-6 to TRBJ2-7; D gene ambiguous. V was trimmed by 7 bases and J by 4 bases, leaving 15 bases between them. There are 13 residues in the CDR3. Germline assignment: CDR1 SGHDT and CDR2 YYEEEE. CDR3: CASACFRRYEQYF. The CDR3 DNA is TGTGCCAGCGCGTGTTTCAGGCGGTACGAGCAGTACTTC. Variable domain in full (rest from reference TRBV5-6 and TRBJ2-7): DAGVTQSPTHLIKTRGQQVTLRCSPKSGHDTVSWYQQALGQGPQFIFQYYEEEERQRGNFPDRFSGHQFPNYSSELNVNALLLGDSALYLCASACFRRYEQYFGPGTRLTVT.

This clonotype was picked up many times. This sequence joins TRBV6-5 and TRBJ1-1; a possible D gene is TRBD1 (6 bases). CDR3 length: 13 amino acids. Trimming stripped 9 bases from V and 3 bases from J, with 14 bases between. The germline CDR1 and CDR2 sequences are MNHEY and SVGAGI. In DNA form, the CDR3 reads TGTGCCAGTCAAACAGGGAGGGACACTGAAGCTTTCTTT. Translating gives CASQTGRDTEAFF.

This clonotype was seen many times. V is TRBV24-1 and J is TRBJ2-3; no firm D call. The ends were cut back, 10 bases at V and 5 bases at J, with 9 bases in the middle. CDR1 is KGHDR and CDR2 is SFDVKD in the germline V gene. CDR3 length: 11 amino acids. In DNA form, the CDR3 reads TGTGCCACAAGGTCCGGAGATACGCAGTATTTT. Translated: CATRSGDTQYF.

For this clonotype: A much larger clonotype is one base distant, so this may be a read error. Here the CDR3 DNA reads TGCGCCAGCAGCCCCCTCACTAGCGGGGGCCCGCAAGAGACCCAGTACTTC. It is translated as CASSPLTSGGPQETQYF. This sequence joins TRBV4-1 and TRBJ2-5, with 11 bases identical to TRBD2. The CDR3 consists of 17 residues. J was trimmed by 2 bases and V by 4 bases; bases with no gene match: 9. Germline values: CDR1 MGHRA, CDR2 YSYEKL.

The chain couples TRBV28 to TRBJ1-2, with D unresolved. V was clipped by 1 base and J by 4 bases, with 10 bases between them. Germline V gene lookup returns CDR1 MDHEN and CDR2 SYDVKM. The CDR3 has 14 amino acids. CDR3 sequence: CASSLSPTVYGYTF. The CDR3 bases are TGTGCCAGCAGTTTATCCCCAACGGTCTATGGCTACACCTTC.

This clonotype was picked up a small number of times. This clone may be a read error of a much larger clone one base away. The chain has TRBV29-1 and TRBJ2-5, with 10 positions matching TRBD2. CDR3 length: 15 amino acids. The germline V gene encodes CDR1 SQVTM and CDR2 ANQGSEA. Germline trimming cut 7 bases from V and 4 bases from J; bases unmatched to any gene: 12. CDR3 in DNA: TGCAGCGCTGACTACCTAGCGGGAGATAGAGAGACCCAGTACTTC. Its protein product is CSADYLAGDRETQYF. Based on the CDR3 plus reference TRBV29-1 and TRBJ2-5, the full variable domain is SAVISQKPSRDICQRGTSLTIQCQVDSQVTMMFWYRQQPGQSLTLIATANQGSEATYESGFVIDKFPISRPNLTFSTLTVSNMSPEDSSIYLCSADYLAGDRETQYFGPGTRLLVL.

Concerning this clonotype itself: Possible read error: a much larger clone is one base away. The V call is TRBV14, the J call TRBJ1-1; D perhaps matches TRBD1 (6 bases). The CDR3 spans 13 residues. The germline gives CDR1 SGHDN, CDR2 FVKESK. The CDR3 DNA is TGTGCCGGCAGCATATGGGGGCTCACTGAAGCTTTCTTT. It codes for CAGSIWGLTEAFF.

A word on this clonotype: This may be a read error: a much more frequent sequence differs by one nucleotide. The V and J genes are TRBV29-1 and TRBJ2-2; 7 positions agree with TRBD1. The CDR3 has 13 amino acids. Germline-derived CDR1 and CDR2 are SQVTM and ANQGSEA. The trim removed 5 bases at V and 3 bases at J, leaving 3 bases unmatched. CDR3 nucleotides: TGCAGCGTTATGACAGGGTACACCGGGGAGCTGTTTTTT. The encoded protein is CSVMTGYTGELFF.

Remarks on this clonotype: A much larger clone lies a single base off, so this may be a read error. The chain recombines TRBV6-1 with TRBJ2-7; 9 bases line up with TRBD1. CDR1 and CDR2 from the germline V gene are MNHNS and SASEGT. V was pared by 5 bases and J by 9 bases, with 11 bases of the junction left unmatched. This CDR3 region has 14 residues. The chain's CDR3 is CASSRQGGYNAQYF. The CDR3 coding sequence is TGTGCCAGCAGTCGACAGGGGGGTTATAACGCGCAGTACTTC.

The chain joins TRBV9 to TRBJ2-7; TRBD1 agrees at 7 bases. Trimming cost V 0 bases and J 6 bases; bases outside gene matches: 0. Looked up from germline, CDR1 is SGDLS and CDR2 is YYNGEE. The CDR3 extends over 12 amino acids. CDR3 nucleotides: TGTGCCAGCAGCGTAGGGACAGGCGAGCAGTACTTC. This codes for CASSVGTGEQYF.

The V gene is TRBV20-1, the J gene TRBJ2-7; a possible D gene is TRBD2 (5 bases). The CDR3 contains 14 residues. The V end was cut by 5 bases, the J end by 9 bases, with 23 bases between. Germline loops: CDR1 DFQATT, CDR2 SNEGSKA (reference sequence). CDR3 bases: TGCAGTGCTTCAACTGACTACCAACTAAAAGGGCAGTACTTC. This sequence encodes CSASTDYQLKGQYF.

A note on this clonotype: No conserved phenylalanine or tryptophan ends this CDR3, so it is likely a read error. This chain connects TRBV6-2 or TRBV6-3 to TRBJ2-1; D remains unclear. This CDR3 region has 16 residues. Trimming stripped 0 bases from V and 0 bases from J, with 9 bases between. Germline V CDR1 and CDR2: MNHEY, SVGEGT. The CDR3 coding sequence is TGTGCCAGCAGTTACTCGGGCACGAGCTCCTACAATGAGCAGTTCCTC. Protein sequence: CASSYSGTSSYNEQFL.

This clonotype was detected ten times or more. V gene TRBV21-1 combines with J gene TRBJ2-2; the D call in the table, TRBD2, was not verified against the DNA. TRBV21-1 is recorded as a pseudogene. This CDR3 region has 20 residues. CDR3 residues: CASSKGWTSGTRANTGELFF. In nucleotides, the CDR3 is TGTGCCAGCAGCAAAGGCTGGACTAGCGGTACCCGAGCGAACACCGGGGAGCTGTTTTTT.

This clonotype has a count of ten or more. The chain couples TRBV7-2 to TRBJ2-1; D unresolved. The germline CDR1 and CDR2 sequences are SGHTA and FQGNSA. Trimming took off 1 base at V and 4 bases at J, with 5 bases between the two ends. The CDR3 is 13 amino acids. The CDR3 sequence is CASSLGLYNEQFF. The CDR3 nucleotides read TGTGCCAGCAGCTTAGGACTGTACAATGAGCAGTTCTTC.